This T cell receptor beta chain appears in the sequencing data of a study of blood T cells in healthy people across ages. Points from the study as a whole: TCR beta diversity correlated strongly with naive T cell percentage.

The CDR3 has 16 amino acids. Germline V gene data show CDR1 as SGHRS and CDR2 as YFSETQ. With 1 base clipped from V and 5 bases from J, the junction kept 7 bases outside the gene matches. Regarding this clonotype: What it binds is unknown.

Healthy Caucasian individuals from Russia aged roughly 6 to 100 were enrolled as donors. Primers used in a second PCR of about 6 to 11 cycles were a sample-barcoded 5' primer and a J-beta primer mix. TCRdb re-derived calls from the 5' RACE reads in MiXCR, one entry per CDR3 protein. The profile shows 1.5 million to 1.8 million distinct CDR3 sequences, roughly 43% of them singletons. The sample taken for sequencing was blood. The TCR sequence derives from a woman under 30 in good health. The chain employs TRBV5-1 and TRBJ2-2; 8 nucleotides agree with TRBD2. This chain's CDR3 is CASSLWGAGETGELFF. The CDR3 region has the DNA TGCGCCAGCAGCTTGTGGGGAGCGGGAGAGACCGGGGAGCTGTTTTTT.